These T cell receptor beta chains were read from a single sample in a study of T cell repertoires in cytomegalovirus infection. What these receptors recognize is not known. TCRdb used MiXCR to reprocess the reads, holding one entry per CDR3 protein. The table records 250,000 to 300,000 distinct CDR3 sequences, around 20% of them present only once. The sample was cultured PBMCs, taken from culture after CMV antigen stimulation. The origin of the receptors is a human donor in good health (CMV status not recorded). Some clones in this sample may be carry-over from other donors' samples. The CDR3 runs from the conserved cysteine through the conserved F or W. D genes are given only for firm matches. Expanded clones get a size class; other rows say once, few or many, or leave the size out.

D	V	J	size	length	CDR3	DNA
TRBD1	TRBV6-6	TRBJ1-5	NA	16	CASSTRTGGFNQPQHF	TGTGCCAGCAGTACGAGGACAGGGGGATTCAATCAGCCCCAGCATTTT
NA	TRBV28	TRBJ2-5	NA	15	CASSFSFREIETQYF	TGTGCCAGCAGCTTCTCCTTCCGGGAGATTGAGACCCAGTACTTC
TRBD1	TRBV28	TRBJ1-4	many	20	CASSPRTGLSHIATNEKLFF	TGTGCCAGCAGCCCCCGGACAGGGCTTTCGCACATTGCAACTAATGAAAAACTGTTTTTT
TRBD1	TRBV12-3/TRBV12-4	TRBJ1-1	few	14	CASNLGGRNTEAFF	TGTGCCAGCAACTTAGGGGGCAGGAACACTGAAGCTTTCTTT
NA	TRBV4-2	TRBJ1-5	few	20	CASSQELPGRGVIQNQPQHF	TGTGCCAGCAGCCAAGAATTGCCGGGGAGGGGGGTAATTCAGAATCAGCCCCAGCATTTT
NA	TRBV28	TRBJ1-2	few	13	CASSTGLGFGYTF	TGTGCCAGCAGCACAGGGCTGGGGTTTGGCTACACCTTC
TRBD1	TRBV20-1	TRBJ2-1	NA	15	CSARDLQGAINEQFF	TGCAGTGCTAGAGATTTACAGGGGGCCATCAATGAGCAGTTCTTC
NA	TRBV27	TRBJ2-1	NA	18	CASSLMSVGSSSYNEQFF	TGTGCCAGCAGTTTAATGTCTGTGGGGTCGAGCTCCTACAATGAGCAGTTCTTC
NA	TRBV7-9	TRBJ1-3	NA	15	CASSPRDYEGNTIYF	TGTGCCAGCAGCCCACGGGACTACGAGGGAAACACCATATATTTT
NA	TRBV10-2	TRBJ1-1	NA	14	CASSESRGPTEAFF	TGCGCCAGCAGTGAGTCGAGGGGACCCACTGAAGCTTTCTTT
NA	TRBV27	TRBJ1-2	few	12	CASRTQGQGYTF	TGTGCCAGCAGGACCCAGGGGCAAGGCTACACCTTC
NA	TRBV5-6	TRBJ2-7	NA	13	CASSRLDPYEQYF	TGTGCCAGCAGCCGTCTTGACCCCTACGAGCAGTACTTC
TRBD2	TRBV20-1	TRBJ2-7	NA	15	CSARDGTSVLYEQYF	TGCAGTGCTAGGGACGGGACTAGCGTGCTCTACGAGCAGTACTTC
TRBD2	TRBV5-1	TRBJ2-7	few	16	CASSPGLAGGVVEQYF	TGCGCCAGCAGCCCCGGACTAGCGGGAGGAGTCGTCGAGCAGTACTTC
NA	TRBV12-3/TRBV12-4	TRBJ1-2	NA	15	CASSLTEVRGYGYTF	TGTGCCAGCAGTTTAACAGAAGTGAGAGGGTATGGCTACACCTTC
NA	TRBV28	TRBJ2-2	few	14	CASSPKGGGGELFF	TGTGCCAGCAGTCCCAAGGGTGGAGGCGGGGAGCTGTTTTTT